Described below is a single T cell receptor (beta chain) sequence and its context. As yet, its antigen is unknown. Expressed TCRB transcripts were sequenced, since all the RNA that had been isolated was reverse transcribed. The table came from immunoSEQ multiplex PCR; TCRdb's copy has only in-frame clones and leaves some out. The top ten clones hold less than 0.035% of a sample with more than 250,000 clones, around 21% of them seen once. CDR1 is LGHNA and CDR2 is YNFKEQ in the germline V gene. Between the trimmed V and J ends, which lost 2 bases and 0 bases, there was a span of 14 bases. The CDR3 spans 17 residues. The data originate from a study of beta chain features in type 1 diabetes. Findings and caveats of the study: Type 1 diabetes patients had moderately but significantly shorter TCRB CDR3s in all four CD4+ subsets.

The clonotype comes from a woman aged 35 to 49 with type 1 diabetes. This chain joins TRBV4-2 and TRBJ1-5, with D possibly being TRBD1 (5 bases). Sequenced: naive CD4+ T cells from blood. CDR3 sequence (DNA): TGTGCCAGCAGCCAAATCCAAGGGGCTAGTAGCAATCAGCCCCAGCATTTT. Amino acid sequence: CASSQIQGASSNQPQHF.